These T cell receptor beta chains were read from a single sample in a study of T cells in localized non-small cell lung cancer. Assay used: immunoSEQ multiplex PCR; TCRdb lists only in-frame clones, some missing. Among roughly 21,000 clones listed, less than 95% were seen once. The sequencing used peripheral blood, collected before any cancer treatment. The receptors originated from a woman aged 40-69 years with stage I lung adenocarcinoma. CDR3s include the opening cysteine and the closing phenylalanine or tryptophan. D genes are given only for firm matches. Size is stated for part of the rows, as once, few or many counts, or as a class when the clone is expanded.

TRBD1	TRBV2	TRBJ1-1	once	TGTGCCAGCGAGGGACAACCGGGACAGGGGGCATTCGCGGGCACTGAAGCTTTCTTT	CASEGQPGQGAFAGTEAFF
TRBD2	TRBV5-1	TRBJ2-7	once	TGCGCCAGCAGCGTTACTAGCGGAGCCTACGAGCAGTACTTC	CASSVTSGAYEQYF
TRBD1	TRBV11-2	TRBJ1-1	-	TGTGCCAGCAGCTTGACAGGGGAAAACACTGAAGCTTTCTTT	CASSLTGENTEAFF
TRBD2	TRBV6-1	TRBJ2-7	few	TGTGCCAGCGGGACTAGCGGGAGATACGAGCAGTACTTC	CASGTSGRYEQYF
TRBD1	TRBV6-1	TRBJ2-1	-	TGTGCCAGCACCCCCGGGACAGCCTCCTACAATGAGCAGTTCTTC	CASTPGTASYNEQFF
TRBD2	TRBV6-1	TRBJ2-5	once	TGTGCCAGCATTCGGACGTCGGGGGAGGGCGAGACCCAGTACTTC	CASIRTSGEGETQYF
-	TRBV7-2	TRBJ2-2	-	TGTGCCAGCAGCTTCTTGAACACCGGGGAGCTGTTTTTT	CASSFLNTGELFF
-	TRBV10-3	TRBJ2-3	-	TGTGCCATCAGTGAAGGGGGGCTAGACACAGATACGCAGTATTTT	CAISEGGLDTDTQYF
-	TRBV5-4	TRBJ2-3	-	TGTGCCAGCAGCTTAAGCACAGATACGCAGTATTTT	CASSLSTDTQYF
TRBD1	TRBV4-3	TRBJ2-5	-	TGCGCCAGCAGCCAGGCCGGGACAGGGAGAGGGGAGACCCAGTACTTC	CASSQAGTGRGETQYF
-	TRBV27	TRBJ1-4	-	TGTGCCAGCAGATCGCTGAGCGGGGAGGTACGCCAAAAACTGTTTTTT	CASRSLSGEVRQKLFF
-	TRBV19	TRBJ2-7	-	TGTGCCGAGCAGGGTGTCTGGAACGAGCAGTACTTC	CAEQGVWNEQYF
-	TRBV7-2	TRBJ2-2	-	TGTGCCAGCAGCTTAGAACTGGTGAGGAACACCGGGGAGCTGTTTTTT	CASSLELVRNTGELFF
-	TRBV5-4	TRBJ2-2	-	TGTGCCAGCAGCTTGGCGCCCTATGACACCGGGGAGCTGTTTTTT	CASSLAPYDTGELFF
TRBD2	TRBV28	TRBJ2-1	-	TGTGCCAGCAGAACTTGGGTCTCGGCCCTTACTAGCGTGATAAGAGGCAATGAGCAGTTCTTC	CASRTWVSALTSVIRGNEQFF
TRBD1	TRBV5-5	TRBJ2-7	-	TGTGCCAGCAGCTCGGGACAGAGCTCCTACGAGCAGTACTTC	CASSSGQSSYEQYF
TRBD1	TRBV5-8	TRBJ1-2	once	TGTGCCAGCGGAGGACAGGGCTATGGCTACACCTTC	CASGGQGYGYTF
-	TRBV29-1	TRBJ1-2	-	TGCACCACCGTGCGGGACTATGGCTACACCTTC	CTTVRDYGYTF
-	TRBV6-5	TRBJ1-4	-	TGTGCCAGCAGGCCCGGGTCCTCCAATGAAAAACTGTTTTTT	CASRPGSSNEKLFF
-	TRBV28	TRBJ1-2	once	TGTGCCAGCAGTTTCAAGCGGGCGAGCTACACCTTC	CASSFKRASYTF
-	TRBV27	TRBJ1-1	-	TGTGCCAGCAGTTTGCGGGGGGCAAACACTGAAGCTTTCTTT	CASSLRGANTEAFF
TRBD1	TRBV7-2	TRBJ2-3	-	TGTGCCAGCAGCCCCCATTGGACAGGGATGGCAGATACGCAGTATTTT	CASSPHWTGMADTQYF